Shown below are 26 T cell receptor beta chains from a single sample sequenced in a study of shared clonotypes between healthy human individuals. Generated by immunoSEQ multiplex PCR, the TCRdb table keeps only in-frame clones and is missing some. Of around 2.5 million clones listed, approximately 93% were seen once; the top ten hold roughly 0.39%. The sequencing input was naive CD4+ T cells from PBMCs. The subset denotes: CD45RA+ positively selected. All receptors derive from a young man in good health. Some clones in this sample may be carry-over from other donors' samples.

This rearrangement joins TRBV28 to TRBJ2-1; either TRBD1 or TRBD2 may supply D (5 bases each). V shed 5 bases and J shed 8 bases, with 22 bases lying between them. Germline CDR1 MDHEN, CDR2 SYDVKM. The length of the CDR3 is 16 residues. The CDR3 loop is CASSKTPGRLWDEQFF. CDR3 in DNA: TGTGCCAGCAGTAAAACCCCGGGACGGCTATGGGATGAGCAGTTCTTC. Variable domain in full (rest from reference TRBV28 and TRBJ2-1): DVKVTQSSRYLVKRTGEKVFLECVQDMDHENMFWYRQDPGLGLRLIYFSYDVKMKEKGDIPEGYSVSREKKERFSLILESASTNQTSMYLCASSKTPGRLWDEQFFGPGTRLTVL.

To note about this clone: Other DNA variants within this sample encode the same CDR3. V gene TRBV4-1 combines with J gene TRBJ1-3; D is undetermined. V dropped 1 base and J dropped 1 base, with 5 bases sitting between them. The CDR3 has 14 residues. Looked up from germline, CDR1 is MGHRA and CDR2 is YSYEKL. DNA of the CDR3: TGCGCCAGCAGCCAAGGGATTTCTGGAAACACCATATATTTT. Encoded protein: CASSQGISGNTIYF.

Comments on this clone: Other DNA sequences in this sample translate to the same CDR3. The chain has TRBV7-3 and TRBJ2-2, with D unresolved. The CDR3 runs 12 residues. V was cut by 5 bases and J by 2 bases, with 3 bases left in between. CDR1 and CDR2 from the germline V gene are SGHTA and FQGTGA. In DNA, the CDR3 is TGTGCCAGCAGCCTCAACACCGGGGAGCTGTTTTTT. Its protein product is CASSLNTGELFF.

The rearrangement links TRBV28 to TRBJ2-3; D is uncertain. CDR1 and CDR2 from the germline V gene are MDHEN and SYDVKM. Between the trimmed V and J ends, which lost 5 bases and 0 bases, there was a span of 12 bases. The CDR3 covers 15 residues. The CDR3 spells CASSNNDLSTDTQYF. As DNA, the CDR3 is TGTGCCAGCAGTAATAACGATCTTAGCACAGATACGCAGTATTTT. Full variable domain (outside the CDR3, taken from reference TRBV28 and TRBJ2-3): DVKVTQSSRYLVKRTGEKVFLECVQDMDHENMFWYRQDPGLGLRLIYFSYDVKMKEKGDIPEGYSVSREKKERFSLILESASTNQTSMYLCASSNNDLSTDTQYFGPGTRLTVL.

The V call is TRBV19, the J call TRBJ2-1; D gene uncertain. The germline CDR1 and CDR2 sequences are LNHDA and SQIVND (reference sequence). The V end lost 3 bases, the J end lost 3 bases, and 6 bases lay between the germline ends. The CDR3 is made up of 13 amino acids. The CDR3 DNA sequence: TGTGCCAGTAGTATCAGCTACTACAATGAGCAGTTCTTC. This sequence encodes CASSISYYNEQFF.

The chain uses TRBV5-1 and TRBJ2-3, with D possibly called TRBD1 or TRBD2 (5 bases each). V dropped 4 bases and J dropped 2 bases, with 17 bases sitting between them. The germline CDR1 and CDR2 sequences are SGHRS and YFSETQ. The CDR3 has 16 residues. The CDR3 coding sequence is TGCGCCAGCAGCCTAGGACCCGAGGGGCCCACAGATACGCAGTATTTT. This gives the protein CASSLGPEGPTDTQYF.

This clone was seen only once. Other nucleotide sequences from this sample produce the same CDR3. V is TRBV6-6 and J is TRBJ2-7; possibly TRBD1 for D (6 bases). The CDR3 has 14 residues. The V end was cut by 0 bases, the J end by 0 bases, with 6 bases between. Germline V CDR1 and CDR2: MNHNY, SVGAGI (reference sequence). Written as DNA, the CDR3 is TGTGCCAGCAGTTACTCCAGGGGCTCCTACGAGCAGTACTTC. It codes for CASSYSRGSYEQYF.

This clone came up a few times. V usage is TRBV29-1 and J usage is TRBJ1-4; possible D gene TRBD1, 6 bases. CDR3 length: 14 residues. V was trimmed by 5 bases and J by 8 bases, leaving 18 bases between them. Per germline, CDR1 SQVTM and CDR2 ANQGSEA. Here the CDR3 DNA reads TGCAGCGTTCTTTCCCAGAGCAGGGGAGAAAAACTGTTTTTT. Translating it yields CSVLSQSRGEKLFF. Together with reference TRBV29-1 and TRBJ1-4, the CDR3 gives the full variable domain: SAVISQKPSRDICQRGTSLTIQCQVDSQVTMMFWYRQQPGQSLTLIATANQGSEATYESGFVIDKFPISRPNLTFSTLTVSNMSPEDSSIYLCSVLSQSRGEKLFFGSGTQLSVL.

This rearrangement joins TRBV29-1 to TRBJ2-1; 12 positions agree with TRBD2. The CDR3 has 13 residues. Germline CDR1 is SQVTM and CDR2 is ANQGSEA. The junction had 4 bases not matched to a gene; V was cut back by 5 bases and J by 8 bases. The CDR3 DNA is TGCAGCGTTCAAGGACTAGCGGGACATGAGCAGTTCTTC. Its protein is CSVQGLAGHEQFF.

V is TRBV19 and J is TRBJ2-7; the D gene is possibly TRBD1 (5 bases). This CDR3 comprises 14 residues. The V and J ends lost 4 bases and 0 bases respectively, with 10 bases between them. Germline assignment: CDR1 LNHDA and CDR2 SQIVND (reference sequence). CDR3 sequence (DNA): TGTGCCAGTAGTACCGACAGACTCTCCTACGAGCAGTACTTC. Protein sequence: CASSTDRLSYEQYF.

The chain is built from TRBV18 and TRBJ1-3, with D possibly TRBD1 on 5 matching bases. The germline CDR1 and CDR2 sequences are KGHSH and LQKENI. V gave up 4 bases and J gave up 2 bases, with 24 bases separating them. The CDR3 is 19 residues long. The CDR3 DNA sequence: TGTGCCAGCTCACGTTTGAAGGCCGGGCTGCGGGGGACTGGAAACACCATATATTTT. This codes for CASSRLKAGLRGTGNTIYF.

V gene TRBV5-1 combines with J gene TRBJ2-7; 7 nucleotides match TRBD1. CDR1 and CDR2 (germline): SGHRS, YFSETQ. The CDR3 runs to 17 residues. V lost 0 bases and J lost 2; bases outside the gene matches: 11. Written as DNA, the CDR3 is TGCGCCAGCAGCTTGGGGTCTAACACAGGGGTAACCTACGAGCAGTACTTC. It yields the protein CASSLGSNTGVTYEQYF.

V and J are TRBV7-9 and TRBJ2-3; possibly TRBD2 for D (6 bases). The V and J ends lost 4 bases and 4 bases respectively, with 9 bases between them. CDR1 is SEHNR and CDR2 is FQNEAQ in the germline V gene (reference sequence). The CDR3 is made up of 13 amino acids. CDR3 DNA: TGTGCCAGCAGCTCGGACTACGCAGATACGCAGTATTTT. Translated: CASSSDYADTQYF.

The chain joins TRBV7-2 to TRBJ1-2, with D perhaps matching TRBD1 (6 bases). Germline V gene lookup returns CDR1 SGHTA and CDR2 FQGNSA. This CDR3 has 15 amino acids. V was trimmed by 4 bases and J by 0 bases, leaving 12 bases between them. CDR3 loop: CASSSGQPSNYGYTF. In DNA form, the CDR3 reads TGTGCCAGCAGCTCCGGACAGCCATCTAACTATGGCTACACCTTC. Looking up the rest from reference TRBV7-2 and TRBJ1-2 gives the full variable domain: GAGVSQSPSNKVTEKGKDVELRCDPISGHTALYWYRQSLGQGLEFLIYFQGNSAPDKSGLPSDRFSAERTGGSVSTLTIQRTQQEDSAVYLCASSSGQPSNYGYTFGSGTRLTVV.

This clone has a single count. This chain joins TRBV20-1 and TRBJ2-7; D is unclear. The CDR3 contains 10 residues. Germline lookup yields CDR1 DFQATT and CDR2 SNEGSKA (reference sequence). Trimming shortened V by 2 bases and J by 6 bases, and 5 bases separated the two germline ends. DNA of the CDR3: TGCAGTGCTAGACCCTTCGAGCAGTACTTC. It encodes CSARPFEQYF.

J is TRBJ2-1 and V is TRBV7-8; 10 bases are shared with TRBD2. Germline CDR1 SGHVS, CDR2 FQNEAQ. The CDR3 consists of 14 residues. After removal of 2 bases from V and 9 bases from J, the junction contained 4 bases not matched to a gene. CDR3: CASSLLAGVREQFF. The CDR3 coding sequence is TGTGCCAGCAGCTTACTAGCGGGAGTCCGTGAGCAGTTCTTC.

The genes are TRBV28 and TRBJ1-3; maybe TRBD1 (5 bases). The CDR3 is 14 residues long. Looked up from germline, CDR1 is MDHEN and CDR2 is SYDVKM. V was shortened by 9 bases and J by 4 bases, with 16 bases between the two germline ends. Written as DNA, the CDR3 is TGTGCCAGTTGCCCTGACAGCCGCGGAAACACCATATATTTT. It codes for CASCPDSRGNTIYF.

In its sample, this clone was seen a few times. In nucleotides, the CDR3 is TGTGCCAGCAGAGTCGGGACAGGGTCGCACGAGCAGTACTTC. Amino acid sequence: CASRVGTGSHEQYF. The V and J genes are TRBV7-9 and TRBJ2-7, with TRBD1 matching over 9 bases. V shed 6 bases and J 5 bases; nucleotides not matched to a gene: 8. Germline values: CDR1 SEHNR, CDR2 FQNEAQ (reference sequence). The CDR3 is 14 amino acids.

The rearrangement links TRBV5-1 to TRBJ1-1, with D uncertain. Germline V gives CDR1 SGHRS, CDR2 YFSETQ. Trimming removed 2 bases from V and 3 bases from J, with 11 bases in between. CDR3 length: 14 residues. The CDR3 sequence is CASSFQSRDTEAFF. In DNA form, the CDR3 reads TGCGCCAGCAGCTTCCAGTCCCGGGACACTGAAGCTTTCTTT.

The V call is TRBV7-3, the J call TRBJ2-2; D is perhaps TRBD1 (5 bases). V gave up 2 bases and J gave up 8 bases, with 15 bases separating them. The CDR3 spans 15 residues. The germline CDR1 and CDR2 sequences are SGHTA and FQGTGA. The CDR3 nucleotides are TGTGCCAGCAGCTTATCTGGGCAGGGTGTGGGGGAGCTGTTTTTT. Protein sequence: CASSLSGQGVGELFF.

The chain employs TRBV5-4 and TRBJ2-1; the D gene is possibly TRBD2 (5 bases). The CDR3 contains 15 residues. Deletions cut 7 bases from V and 6 bases from J, with 20 bases between. Per germline, CDR1 SGHNT and CDR2 YYREEE (reference sequence). CDR3 sequence reads: CASQSLRDSLNEQFF. The CDR3 bases are TGTGCCAGCCAATCGCTTCGGGATTCTCTCAATGAGCAGTTCTTC.

The chain employs TRBV5-4 and TRBJ2-1, with TRBD2 matching 10 bases. Trimming cost V 4 bases and J 4 bases; bases outside gene matches: 8. Germline loops: CDR1 SGHNT, CDR2 YYREEE (reference sequence). The CDR3 has 16 residues. The CDR3 here is CASSRKTSGPYNEQFF. The CDR3 region has the DNA TGTGCCAGCAGCCGGAAGACTAGCGGGCCTTACAATGAGCAGTTCTTC.

The chain is built from TRBV5-4 and TRBJ1-2; no reliable D call. The ends were cut back, 7 bases at V and 7 bases at J, with 23 bases in the middle. The germline CDR1 and CDR2 sequences are SGHNT and YYREEE (reference sequence). The CDR3 runs to 15 residues. This CDR3 reads CASCDPTSGTCGYTF. CDR3 DNA: TGTGCCAGCTGTGACCCGACGAGCGGAACTTGTGGCTACACCTTC.

The chain links TRBV10-3 to TRBJ1-2; possibly TRBD1 for D (6 bases). CDR1 ENHRY and CDR2 SYGVKD come from the germline V gene. CDR3 size: 14 residues. V dropped 3 bases and J dropped 6 bases, with 14 bases sitting between them. CDR3 nucleotide sequence: TGTGCCATCAGTGACTCGGACAGCCCAGATGGCTACACCTTC. Protein: CAISDSDSPDGYTF.

The chain employs TRBV18 and TRBJ1-3; D uncertain. In germline, CDR1 is KGHSH, CDR2 LQKENI. The CDR3 is 15 amino acids. Trimming stripped 3 bases from V and 1 base from J, with 10 bases between. CDR3 loop: CASSPVAGSGNTIYF. Written as DNA, the CDR3 is TGTGCCAGCTCACCGGTTGCTGGGTCTGGAAACACCATATATTTT.

The chain employs TRBV4-2 and TRBJ2-2; D call uncertain. The CDR3 covers 16 residues. Between the trimmed V and J ends, which lost 0 bases and 4 bases, there was a span of 12 bases. Germline V lookup: CDR1 LGHNA, CDR2 YNFKEQ. CDR3 in DNA: TGTGCCAGCAGCCAAGATCCAAACATGGGCACCGGGGAGCTGTTTTTT. Protein: CASSQDPNMGTGELFF.